The 18 T cell receptor beta chains given below trace back to one sample, sequenced in a study of vaccination and CD4 T cells after COVID-19. What these receptors recognize is not known. Regarding treatment: roughly ten-day PBMC culture with coronavirus spike peptide pools or control peptides (ViraFEST assay). Cultured CD4+ T-cell DNA underwent Oncomine TCR Beta short-read sequencing. A single record per CDR3 protein comes from TCRdb applying MiXCR to the PCR reads. Counted here are fewer than 20,000 distinct CDR3 sequences, less than 65% occurring once; the ten biggest clones make up approximately 13%. Sequences were obtained from CD4+ T cells from blood, cultured in vitro. These receptors came from a human donor who had recovered from COVID-19.

V usage is TRBV20-1 and J usage is TRBJ1-3; D possibly corresponds to TRBD1 (5 bases). The CDR3 totals 13 residues. Germline V lookup: CDR1 DFQATT, CDR2 SNEGSKA (reference sequence). V was pared by 6 bases and J by 2 bases, with 11 bases between. The CDR3 sequence: CSARQGPGNTIYF. CDR3 DNA: TGCAGTGCGCGTCAGGGTCCTGGAAACACCATATATTTT.

V and J are TRBV20-1 and TRBJ1-6; the D gene is possibly TRBD1 (6 bases). Germline values: CDR1 DFQATT, CDR2 SNEGSKA (reference sequence). V gave up 0 bases and J gave up 4 bases, with 13 bases separating them. The CDR3 is 16 residues long. CDR3 sequence reads: CSARDPQGPYNSPLHF. In DNA form, the CDR3 reads TGCAGTGCTAGAGATCCCCAGGGGCCGTATAATTCACCCCTCCACTTT.

The genes are TRBV4-3 and TRBJ2-3; D possibly corresponds to TRBD2 (7 bases). Trimming cost V 0 bases and J 5 bases, with 18 bases left between them. Germline V CDR1 and CDR2: LGHNA, YSLEER. The CDR3 has 17 amino acids. The CDR3 is CASSQDRGGQYGDTQYF. In DNA, the CDR3 is TGCGCCAGCAGCCAAGATAGGGGGGGCCAATACGGAGATACGCAGTATTTT.

The rearrangement joins TRBV19 to TRBJ2-3; D is unclear. Germline CDR1 LNHDA, CDR2 SQIVND (reference sequence). V was shortened by 4 bases and J by 2 bases, with 7 bases between the two germline ends. This CDR3 comprises 13 residues. CDR3 amino acids: CASSKGYTDTQYF. Written as DNA, the CDR3 is TGTGCCAGTAGTAAGGGATACACAGATACGCAGTATTTT.

This clonotype appeared once. The rearrangement links TRBV4-3 to TRBJ1-1, with TRBD1 matching over 9 bases. This CDR3 spans 15 amino acids. Germline V lookup: CDR1 LGHNA, CDR2 YSLEER. V lost 4 bases to trimming and J lost 5 bases; unmatched junction nucleotides: 8. Here the CDR3 DNA reads TGCGCCAGCAGCCCCTCCCTGACAGGGGGAACTGAAGCTTTCTTT. This sequence encodes CASSPSLTGGTEAFF.

This clonotype was detected only a few times. The chain uses TRBV27 and TRBJ1-4; TRBD1 matches at 10 bases. V trimming: 2 bases; J trimming: 6 bases; junction bases outside the gene matches: 9. Germline V CDR1 and CDR2: MNHEY, SMNVEV (reference sequence). CDR3 length: 17 residues. The DNA for the CDR3 is TGTGCCAGCAGTTTAATCAAAGTGACAGGGGGCCATGAAAAACTGTTTTTT. Residues: CASSLIKVTGGHEKLFF.

This chain joins TRBV3-1 and TRBJ2-7; 7 bases fit TRBD1. J gave up 5 bases and V 4 bases, and 11 bases lay outside the gene matches. This CDR3 comprises 15 residues. Germline CDR1 LGHDT, CDR2 YNNKEL (reference sequence). CDR3 sequence (DNA): TGTGCCAGCAGCCCCCGACAGGGCGTTGACCACGAGCAGTACTTC. It is translated as CASSPRQGVDHEQYF.

The table lists this clonotype with a few counts. This sequence joins TRBV2 and TRBJ1-2; TRBD1 might be the D (5 bases). Germline V gene sequence: CDR1 SNHLY, CDR2 FYNNEI. This CDR3 region has 13 residues. Trimming removed 2 bases from V and 6 bases from J, with 10 bases in between. The CDR3 protein is CASSEQGEDGYTF. In DNA form, the CDR3 reads TGTGCCAGCAGTGAACAGGGTGAGGATGGCTACACCTTC.

The rearrangement joins TRBV6-2 or TRBV6-3 to TRBJ2-4, with D possibly TRBD1 on 5 matching bases. The germline CDR1 and CDR2 sequences are MNHEY and SVGEGT. The CDR3 covers 15 residues. Trimming removed 6 bases at V and 2 bases at J, with 14 bases between. The CDR3 loop is CASSSIRGTKNIQYF. The CDR3, as DNA: TGTGCCAGCAGCTCCATAAGGGGTACCAAAAACATTCAGTACTTC.

The chain uses TRBV19 and TRBJ1-6; D perhaps matches TRBD1 (5 bases). Per the germline V gene, CDR1 is LNHDA and CDR2 is SQIVND (reference sequence). The length of the CDR3 is 13 residues. V lost 6 bases and J 7 bases, leaving 10 bases between the germline ends. The DNA for the CDR3 is TGTGCCAGTAGGGACACGGCCAATTCACCCCTCCACTTT. Amino acid sequence: CASRDTANSPLHF.

The CDR3 protein is CSATGLTYEQYF. CDR3 nucleotides: TGCAGTGCAACCGGGCTGACCTACGAGCAGTACTTC. This chain uses TRBV20-1 with TRBJ2-7, with D hard to call. Germline CDR1 DFQATT, CDR2 SNEGSKA (reference sequence). CDR3 length: 12 amino acids. Trimming left V 6 bases short and J 2 bases short, with 11 bases between.

The chain joins TRBV12-5 to TRBJ2-3; D possibly matches TRBD1 or TRBD2 (5 bases each). V was trimmed by 2 bases and J by 6 bases, leaving 18 bases between them. Germline CDR1 reads LGHNT; CDR2 reads FRNRAP. CDR3 length equals 16 residues. The CDR3 loop is CASGLNPGRGLDTQYF. The CDR3 DNA reads TGTGCTAGTGGTTTGAATCCGGGACGTGGACTCGATACGCAGTATTTT.

V and J are TRBV25-1 and TRBJ2-7; TRBD1 matches at 12 bases. CDR3 length: 15 residues. CDR1 MGHDK and CDR2 SYGVNS come from the germline V gene. V trimming: 0 bases; J trimming: 9 bases; junction bases outside the gene matches: 6. CDR3: CASSEYGTGGLGQYF. The CDR3 DNA is TGTGCCAGCAGTGAATACGGGACAGGGGGCCTCGGGCAGTACTTC.

There are a few counts of this clonotype. The chain links TRBV6-1 to TRBJ1-5; D gene uncertain. V was pared by 3 bases and J by 0 bases, with 6 bases between. The CDR3 runs to 14 residues. Germline CDR1 is MNHNS and CDR2 is SASEGT. The CDR3 DNA sequence: TGTGCCAGCAGTGACAGTTATAGCAATCAGCCCCAGCATTTT. It encodes CASSDSYSNQPQHF.

The gene calls are TRBV29-1 and TRBJ2-7; TRBD1 matches 7 bases. CDR1 is SQVTM, CDR2 ANQGSEA, per germline. Trimming removed 5 bases from V and 2 bases from J; junction bases left unmatched: 6. The CDR3 consists of 13 residues. CDR3 nucleotides: TGCAGCGTTAGACCCGGACAGGCCTACGAGCAGTACTTC. This encodes CSVRPGQAYEQYF.

This clonotype was recorded a few times. The rearrangement links TRBV24-1 to TRBJ1-3; 9 nucleotides match TRBD1. Trimming cost V 4 bases and J 1 base; bases outside gene matches: 1. The V gene's germline CDR1 is KGHDR and CDR2 SFDVKD. This CDR3 spans 15 amino acids. The CDR3 sequence is CATSEGQGSGNTIYF. The CDR3 DNA sequence: TGTGCCACCAGTGAGGGACAGGGATCTGGAAACACCATATATTTT.

The chain has TRBV5-1 and TRBJ2-2; 13 bases match TRBD2. Trimming at V came to 4 bases and at J to 6 bases, leaving 9 bases not matched to a gene. Germline V gives CDR1 SGHRS, CDR2 YFSETQ. This CDR3 has 17 residues. DNA for the CDR3: TGCGCCAGCAGCCTCGGACTAGCGGGAGATCGGGCCGGGGAGCTGTTTTTT. It translates to CASSLGLAGDRAGELFF.

The chain is built from TRBV11-2 and TRBJ1-2; TRBD1 aligns across 9 bases. Trimming removed 6 bases from V and 6 bases from J; junction bases left unmatched: 11. From germline, CDR1 is SGHAT and CDR2 FQNNGV. This CDR3 has 15 amino acids. The CDR3 region has the DNA TGTGCCAGCAGACCTACAGGGGGCTCCCCTCATGGCTACACCTTC. It specifies CASRPTGGSPHGYTF.